The 12 T cell receptor beta chains below all came from one sample that was sequenced in a study of Tregs in tolerant kidney transplant recipients. Libraries were prepared by immunoSEQ multiplex PCR; TCRdb keeps only in-frame clonotypes and omits some of them. The profile shows tens of thousands of clones, over 85% of them singletons. Sequences were obtained from CD8+ T cells from blood. Source of these receptors: a human donor in good health.

V and J are TRBV28 and TRBJ2-5; TRBD1 is a possible D gene (6 bases). V dropped 2 bases and J dropped 4 bases, with 8 bases sitting between them. Germline CDR1 is MDHEN and CDR2 is SYDVKM. The CDR3 has 13 amino acids. CDR3 in amino acids: CASSLQGPETQYF. In DNA form, the CDR3 reads TGTGCCAGCAGTTTACAGGGGCCAGAGACCCAGTACTTC. Complete variable domain (other parts from reference TRBV28 and TRBJ2-5): DVKVTQSSRYLVKRTGEKVFLECVQDMDHENMFWYRQDPGLGLRLIYFSYDVKMKEKGDIPEGYSVSREKKERFSLILESASTNQTSMYLCASSLQGPETQYFGPGTRLLVL.

The table lists this clone with a count of one. The CDR3 DNA follows: TGTGCCAGCAGCCAAGACCCCCCGGGACAGGGTTACACCGGGGAGCTGTTTTTT. The encoded protein is CASSQDPPGQGYTGELFF. The chain combines TRBV7-6 with TRBJ2-2; 9 nucleotides match TRBD1. The ends lost 5 bases at V and 3 bases at J; junction bases unmatched: 13. The CDR3 has 18 residues. From germline, CDR1 is SGHVS and CDR2 FNYEAQ.

The chain carries TRBV27 and TRBJ1-1; possibly TRBD1 for D (6 bases). V gave up 5 bases and J gave up 3 bases, with 13 bases separating them. Per germline, CDR1 MNHEY and CDR2 SMNVEV (reference sequence). CDR3 length equals 14 residues. In nucleotides, the CDR3 is TGTGCCAGCAGTCCCCAGGGGCTCCACACTGAAGCTTTCTTT. Amino acids: CASSPQGLHTEAFF.

This chain joins TRBV6-6 and TRBJ2-7, with D hard to call. CDR3 length: 14 residues. The germline CDR1 and CDR2 sequences are MNHNY and SVGAGI (reference sequence). V dropped 0 bases and J dropped 6 bases, with 12 bases sitting between them. Here the CDR3 DNA reads TGTGCCAGCAGTTACTCGAGTCGGGCGGTCGAGCAGTACTTC. Residues: CASSYSSRAVEQYF.

V is TRBV7-9 and J is TRBJ2-7, with a weak D call TRBD2 (6 bases). Germline loops: CDR1 SEHNR, CDR2 FQNEAQ (reference sequence). V lost 2 bases, J lost 4 bases, and 12 bases lay in between. The CDR3 length is 14 residues. The CDR3 is CASSLLPRGYEQYF. The CDR3 DNA follows: TGTGCCAGCAGCTTACTCCCCCGGGGGTACGAGCAGTACTTC.

The CDR3 coding sequence is TGTGCCAGCAGCGTAGGCTCAAGGGAGACCCAGTACTTC. Translated, it gives CASSVGSRETQYF. The chain joins TRBV9 to TRBJ2-5; D not resolved. The V end lost 0 bases, the J end lost 5 bases, and 8 bases lay between the germline ends. Germline values: CDR1 SGDLS, CDR2 YYNGEE. The CDR3 contains 13 residues.

The chain carries TRBV6-6 and TRBJ1-6, with D hard to call. The germline V gene has CDR1 MNHNY and CDR2 SVGAGI (reference sequence). This CDR3 spans 14 amino acids. The ends were cut back, 0 bases at V and 8 bases at J, with 8 bases in the middle. Here the CDR3 reads CASSYSAGHSPLHF. In nucleotides, the CDR3 is TGTGCCAGCAGTTACTCGGCAGGTCATTCACCCCTCCACTTT.

The chain is built from TRBV12-5 and TRBJ1-2, with 7 bases matching TRBD1. Looked up from germline, CDR1 is LGHNT and CDR2 is FRNRAP. Trimming at V came to 6 bases and at J to 14 bases, leaving 9 bases not matched to a gene. The CDR3 is 11 residues long. The CDR3 nucleotides are TGTGCTAGTGGGCCCGGGACAGATTTTACCTTC. Translating gives CASGPGTDFTF. Filled out from reference TRBV12-5 and TRBJ1-2, the complete variable domain reads DARVTQTPRHKVTEMGQEVTMRCQPILGHNTVFWYRQTMMQGLELLAYFRNRAPLDDSGMPKDRFSAEMPDATLATLKIQPSEPRDSAVYFCASGPGTDFTFGSGTRLTVV.

This sequence joins TRBV13 and TRBJ2-1, with unresolved D. This CDR3 has 14 amino acids. Trimming took off 7 bases at V and 3 bases at J, with 13 bases between the two ends. Germline CDR1 reads PRHDT; CDR2 reads FYEKMQ (reference sequence). The CDR3 DNA sequence: TGTGCCAGCACCCCACCGCTACGCTACAATGAGCAGTTCTTC. The encoded protein is CASTPPLRYNEQFF.

The rearrangement uses TRBV9 and TRBJ2-1; D not certain. Per germline, CDR1 SGDLS and CDR2 YYNGEE. With 0 bases removed from V and 12 bases from J, the gap between germline ends came to 19 bases. The CDR3 sequence is 15 residues long. CDR3 sequence reads: CASSVAREGPRGQFF. CDR3 DNA sequence: TGTGCCAGCAGCGTAGCTAGGGAAGGCCCCCGCGGGCAGTTCTTC.

This clone appeared a single time. The chain carries TRBV6-5 and TRBJ2-5, with TRBD1 as a possible D gene (5 bases). Trimming took off 4 bases at V and 5 bases at J, with 14 bases between the two ends. CDR1 and CDR2 from the germline V gene are MNHEY and SVGAGI. The CDR3 covers 14 residues. The DNA of the CDR3 is TGTGCCAGCAGTTCCTCGGACAATGTGGAGACCCAGTACTTC. Protein: CASSSSDNVETQYF.

The V call is TRBV2, the J call TRBJ2-7; D possibly matches TRBD1 or TRBD2 (5 bases each). The CDR3 consists of 17 residues. Trimming stripped 3 bases from V and 0 bases from J, with 18 bases between. The germline gives CDR1 SNHLY, CDR2 FYNNEI. The CDR3 sequence is CASSEGPWRASSYEQYF. CDR3 nucleotide sequence: TGTGCCAGCAGTGAGGGGCCCTGGCGGGCGTCCTCCTACGAGCAGTACTTC.